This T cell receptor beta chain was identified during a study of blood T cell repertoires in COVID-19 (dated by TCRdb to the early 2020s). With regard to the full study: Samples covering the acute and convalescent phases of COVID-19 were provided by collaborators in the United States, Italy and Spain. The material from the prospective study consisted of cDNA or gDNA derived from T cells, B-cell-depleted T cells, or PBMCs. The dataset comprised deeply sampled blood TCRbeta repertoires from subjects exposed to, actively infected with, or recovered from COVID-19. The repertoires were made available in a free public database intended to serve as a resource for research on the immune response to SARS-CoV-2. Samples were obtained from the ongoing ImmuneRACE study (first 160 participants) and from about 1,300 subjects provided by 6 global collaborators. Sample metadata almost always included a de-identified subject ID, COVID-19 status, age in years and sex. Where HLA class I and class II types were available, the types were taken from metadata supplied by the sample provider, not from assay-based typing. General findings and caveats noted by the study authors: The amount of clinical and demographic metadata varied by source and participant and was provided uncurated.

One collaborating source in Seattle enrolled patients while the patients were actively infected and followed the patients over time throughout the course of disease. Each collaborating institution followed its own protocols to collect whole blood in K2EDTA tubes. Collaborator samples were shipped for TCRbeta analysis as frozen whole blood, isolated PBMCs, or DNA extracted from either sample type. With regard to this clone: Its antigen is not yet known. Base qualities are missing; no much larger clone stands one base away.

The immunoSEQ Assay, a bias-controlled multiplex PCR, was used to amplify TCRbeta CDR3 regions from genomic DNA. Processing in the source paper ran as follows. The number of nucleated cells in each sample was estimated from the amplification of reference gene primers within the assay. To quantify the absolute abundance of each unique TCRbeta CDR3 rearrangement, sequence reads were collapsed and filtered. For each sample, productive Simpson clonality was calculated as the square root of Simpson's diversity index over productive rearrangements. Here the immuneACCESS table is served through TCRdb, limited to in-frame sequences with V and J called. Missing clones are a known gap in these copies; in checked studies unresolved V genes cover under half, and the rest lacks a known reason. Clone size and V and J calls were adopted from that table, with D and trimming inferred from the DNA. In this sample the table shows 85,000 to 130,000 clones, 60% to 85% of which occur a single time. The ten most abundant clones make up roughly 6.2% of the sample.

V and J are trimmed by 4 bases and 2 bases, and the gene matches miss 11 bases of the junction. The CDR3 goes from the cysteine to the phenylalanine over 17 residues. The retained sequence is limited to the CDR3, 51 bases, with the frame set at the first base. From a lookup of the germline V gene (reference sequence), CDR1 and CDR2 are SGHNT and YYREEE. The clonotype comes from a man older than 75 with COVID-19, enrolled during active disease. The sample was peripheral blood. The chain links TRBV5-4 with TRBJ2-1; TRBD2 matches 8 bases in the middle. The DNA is TGTGCCAGCAGCGTGAACTCGGGACTAGTCCCCTACAATGAGCAGTTCTTC. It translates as CASSVNSGLVPYNEQFF.